This T cell receptor beta chain was sequenced in a study of blood T cell repertoires in COVID-19. This CDR3 is built from 18 residues. Profiled with immunoSEQ multiplex PCR; TCRdb holds only in-frame clones, not every one. The profile shows around 300,000 clones, about 93% of them singletons. The sequenced sample consisted of peripheral blood. This chain uses TRBV21-1 with TRBJ1-5; the D call TRBD1 from the table was never checked on the DNA. TRBV21-1 is noted as a pseudogene. This sequence was found in a woman in her thirties with COVID-19, enrolled during active disease. This CDR3 is CASSPRGQGANRNQPQHF. The CDR3 coding sequence is TGTGCCAGCAGCCCCAGAGGACAGGGGGCAAATCGCAATCAGCCCCAGCATTTT.